The source of this TCR beta chain is a study of PD-1 blockade in classical Hodgkin lymphoma. After autologous stem cell transplantation all patients relapsed, and prior brentuximab vedotin exposure differed between cohorts. To note about this clone: Other DNA variants within this sample encode the same CDR3.

V was shortened by 1 base and J by 4 bases, with 4 bases between the two germline ends. The CDR3 length is 12 residues. CDR1 is LNHDA, CDR2 SQIVND, per germline (reference sequence). The protocol was immunoSEQ multiplex PCR, while the TCRdb copy is restricted to in-frame clones and leaves out a portion. The sample has around 5,000 clones; around three fifths are singletons. The rearrangement joins TRBV19 to TRBJ2-5; D uncertain. This sequence originates from a human donor with classical Hodgkin lymphoma. This material consisted of peripheral blood mononuclear cells (PBMCs), taken at baseline. CDR3 nucleotides: TGTGCCAGTAGTATAGCCGGAGAGACCCAGTACTTC. It is translated as CASSIAGETQYF.